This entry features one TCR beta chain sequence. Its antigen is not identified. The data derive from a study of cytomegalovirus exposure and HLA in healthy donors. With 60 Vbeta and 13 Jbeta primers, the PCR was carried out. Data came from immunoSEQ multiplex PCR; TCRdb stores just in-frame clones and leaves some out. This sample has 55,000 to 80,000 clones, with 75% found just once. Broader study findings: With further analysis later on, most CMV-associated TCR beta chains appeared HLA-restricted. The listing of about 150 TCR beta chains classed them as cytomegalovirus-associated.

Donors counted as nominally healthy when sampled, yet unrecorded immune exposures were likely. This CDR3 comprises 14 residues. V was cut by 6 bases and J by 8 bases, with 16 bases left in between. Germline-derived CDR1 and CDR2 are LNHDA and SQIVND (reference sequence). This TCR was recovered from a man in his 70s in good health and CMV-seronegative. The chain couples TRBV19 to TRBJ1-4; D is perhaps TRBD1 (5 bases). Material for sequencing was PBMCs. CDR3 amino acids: CASSPGRGREKLFF. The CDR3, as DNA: TGTGCCAGTAGCCCAGGGAGGGGTCGAGAAAAACTGTTTTTT.